This TCR beta chain was documented in a study of blood T cell repertoires in COVID-19. Study-wide background: COVID-19 samples, acute and convalescent, were from the United States, Italy and Spain. The cDNA or gDNA used as material had been derived from T cells, B-cell-depleted T cells, or PBMCs.

Authors' methods: Amplification of reference gene primers was used by the study to estimate nucleated cell counts. The repertoire was sequenced with immunoSEQ multiplex PCR; TCRdb's copy has only in-frame clones and lacks some. The D gene and trimming were derived from the DNA, and the V and J assignments and clone size from that table. The sample has more than 95,000 clones; almost 90% are singletons. The CDR3 is 14 residues long. Unmatched junction bases numbered 6, after V lost 5 bases and J lost 3 bases. Germline values: CDR1 MDHEN, CDR2 SYDVKM. The clonotype originates from a human donor in a cohort sampled during active COVID-19. The sequencing input was peripheral blood. The chain is built from TRBV28 and TRBJ1-2; 7 bases agree with TRBD1. CDR3 in DNA: TGTGCCAGCAGTCCAACAGGGGTGGACTATGGCTACACCTTC. Protein sequence: CASSPTGVDYGYTF.